This is a list of T cell receptor beta chains from one sample in a study of control samples from healthy donors and cancer patients. TCRdb's copy holds only in-frame clones and misses some; the assay was immunoSEQ multiplex PCR. Altogether 40,000 or so clones are present, around 80% being singletons, with the ten largest covering roughly 21%. Sequencing was carried out using PBMCs. The origin of the receptors is a woman aged 55-70 years with lung cancer. Each CDR3 is given with its conserved first and last residue. The D gene is left open where the match is weak. Size tells how often a clone was seen (once, few, many) or the class of an expanded clone, and some rows leave it out.

v_gene,abundance,d_gene,j_gene,CDR3aa,CDR3nt
TRBV5-1,NA,TRBD1,TRBJ1-2,CASTRTGNGYTF,TGCGCCAGCACCCGGACAGGGAATGGCTACACCTTC
TRBV11-2,once,NA,TRBJ1-2,CASSSLTRDYGYTF,TGTGCCAGCAGTTCTCTAACGAGGGACTATGGCTACACCTTC
TRBV5-6,NA,TRBD2,TRBJ2-3,CASSYLGSGSTDTQYF,TGTGCCAGCAGCTACCTGGGTAGCGGGAGCACAGATACGCAGTATTTT
TRBV6-2/TRBV6-3,few,NA,TRBJ1-5,CASSQAGFISNQPQHF,TGTGCCAGCAGCCAAGCCGGGTTTATTAGCAATCAGCCCCAGCATTTT
TRBV10-2,few,NA,TRBJ2-3,CASSEATGTDTQYF,TGCGCCAGCAGTGAGGCTACAGGCACAGATACGCAGTATTTT
TRBV27,NA,NA,TRBJ2-1,CASSLNGGGHNEQFF,TGTGCCAGCAGTTTAAATGGGGGTGGGCACAATGAGCAGTTCTTC
TRBV6-2/TRBV6-3,NA,TRBD2,TRBJ2-7,CASSYSAREDSYEQYF,TGTGCCAGCAGTTACTCGGCGCGGGAGGATTCCTACGAGCAGTACTTC
TRBV30,NA,NA,TRBJ1-6,CAWSSRDLPLHF,TGTGCCTGGAGTTCTAGGGATTTACCCCTCCACTTT
TRBV20-1,NA,NA,TRBJ1-1,CSASTLQEMNTEAFF,TGCAGTGCTAGTACCCTACAGGAGATGAACACTGAAGCTTTCTTT
TRBV5-1,NA,NA,TRBJ2-7,CASSLGGYEQYF,TGCGCCAGCAGCTTGGGAGGATACGAGCAGTACTTC
TRBV2,NA,NA,TRBJ2-7,CASSAESPGRGEQYF,TGTGCCAGCAGTGCGGAGTCCCCGGGGCGCGGAGAGCAGTACTTC
TRBV24-1,NA,NA,TRBJ2-2,CATSDWSERELFF,TGTGCCACCAGTGATTGGTCGGAGCGGGAGCTGTTTTTT
TRBV6-1,few,TRBD2,TRBJ2-1,CASSADGGVSYNEQFF,TGTGCCAGCAGTGCCGACGGGGGGGTCTCCTACAATGAGCAGTTCTTC
TRBV18,NA,NA,TRBJ1-3,CASSPRQVGDTIYF,TGTGCCAGCTCACCCCGACAGGTCGGAGACACCATATATTTT
TRBV14,once,NA,TRBJ2-5,CASSQGWGTQYF,TGTGCCAGCAGCCAAGGTTGGGGGACCCAGTACTTC
TRBV6-2/TRBV6-3,once,TRBD1,TRBJ2-7,CASSYWGQWDRQFSLEEQYF,TGTGCCAGCAGTTACTGGGGCCAGTGGGACAGGCAGTTTTCCCTCGAGGAGCAGTACTTC
TRBV6-6,few,NA,TRBJ1-2,CALKDLGNYGYTF,TGTGCCCTAAAGGACCTTGGGAACTATGGCTACACCTTC
TRBV9,few,NA,TRBJ1-5,CASSVAPGSNQPQHF,TGTGCCAGCAGCGTAGCTCCCGGAAGCAATCAGCCCCAGCATTTT
TRBV19,once,NA,TRBJ2-5,CASSANRGGTQYF,TGTGCCAGTAGCGCCAACAGAGGGGGGACCCAGTACTTC
TRBV19,NA,TRBD2,TRBJ2-3,CASSSDSGGDTQYF,TGTGCCAGTAGTTCAGATTCGGGGGGGGATACGCAGTATTTT
TRBV12-3/TRBV12-4,NA,NA,TRBJ1-1,CASTRSLNTEAFF,TGTGCCAGCACAAGGTCCCTGAACACTGAAGCTTTCTTT
TRBV6-6,NA,TRBD1,TRBJ1-2,CASSSSGGPGYTF,TGTGCCAGCAGCTCTTCAGGGGGGCCTGGCTACACCTTC
TRBV18,few,NA,TRBJ1-1,CASSYWNTEAFF,TGTGCCAGCTCATATTGGAACACTGAAGCTTTCTTT
TRBV4-2,NA,NA,TRBJ2-7,CASSQEEGGYRYEQYF,TGTGCCAGCAGCCAAGAAGAAGGAGGGTATCGCTACGAGCAGTACTTC
TRBV11-2,NA,TRBD1,TRBJ1-6,CASSYGQGGSPLHF,TGTGCCAGCAGTTACGGACAGGGAGGTTCACCCCTCCACTTT
TRBV4-3,few,NA,TRBJ1-5,CASSQDETGKLDQPQHF,TGCGCCAGCAGCCAAGATGAGACAGGTAAGCTAGATCAGCCCCAGCATTTT
TRBV5-1,once,NA,TRBJ1-1,CASILDTMNTEAFF,TGCGCCAGCATCCTCGATACCATGAACACTGAAGCTTTCTTT
TRBV25-1,NA,NA,TRBJ1-3,CASSDNVGISGNTIYF,TGTGCCAGCAGTGATAACGTGGGGATCTCTGGAAACACCATATATTTT
TRBV7-9,NA,TRBD2,TRBJ2-7,CASSKIGLVTYEQYF,TGTGCCAGCAGCAAAATTGGACTAGTTACCTACGAGCAGTACTTC
TRBV7-8,NA,NA,TRBJ2-2,CASSLSNTGELFF,TGTGCCAGCAGTTTATCGAACACCGGGGAGCTGTTTTTT
TRBV19,NA,NA,TRBJ1-3,CASRELSSGNTIYF,TGTGCCAGTAGGGAGCTCTCCTCTGGAAACACCATATATTTT
TRBV3-1/TRBV3-2,once,NA,TRBJ2-2,CASSQSALSSGELFF,TGTGCCAGCAGTCAGAGCGCCCTCTCATCCGGGGAGCTGTTTTTT
TRBV6-6,NA,TRBD2,TRBJ2-3,CATTAGDEVTDTQYF,TGTGCCACCACTGCGGGGGATGAGGTCACAGATACGCAGTATTTT
TRBV5-5,NA,TRBD1,TRBJ1-6,CASSWGGQGNSPLHF,TGTGCCAGCAGCTGGGGGGGACAGGGGAATTCACCCCTCCACTTT
TRBV7-2,NA,NA,TRBJ1-5,CASSLVRGPGQPQHF,TGTGCCAGCAGCTTAGTTCGGGGGCCGGGTCAGCCCCAGCATTTT
TRBV9,NA,NA,TRBJ1-3,CASSVGQSFGNTIYF,TGTGCCAGCAGCGTAGGTCAGAGCTTTGGAAACACCATATATTTT
TRBV30,NA,TRBD1,TRBJ2-1,CAWESGTGNEQFF,TGTGCCTGGGAATCCGGGACAGGGAATGAGCAGTTCTTC